This TCR beta chain was profiled in a study of spatial heterogeneity in lung cancer. On the study more broadly: The donors, more than 55 patients with untreated early-stage non-small cell lung cancer, provided the samples. Fewer alpha-chain than beta-chain sequences were consistently detected. The study, taken as a whole, reports: Detection of ubiquitous tumor TCRs in blood was higher at resection than follow-up.

This clonotype showed up many times. Antigen unknown. The time point denotes: blood at routine non-recurrence follow-up after resection. Whole RNA, isolated from tumor, nontumor lung or frozen PBMC, was sequenced without prior sorting. A unique molecular identifier was carried by every single TCR cDNA molecule. Each CDR3 protein gets one entry after TCRdb re-called the 5' RACE reads with MiXCR. The table shows some 120,000 distinct CDR3 sequences, with 12% occurring only once. Germline CDR1 MNHEY, CDR2 SVGAGI. This CDR3 has 12 residues. The chain combines TRBV6-5 with TRBJ2-2, with D possibly being TRBD1 or TRBD2 (6 bases each). Sequencing used PBMCs, obtained at follow-up. This clonotype was sampled from a male donor with early-stage non-small cell lung cancer. In DNA, the CDR3 is TGTATCACGGAGGGGGTGACCGGGGAGCTGTTTTTT. As protein: CITEGVTGELFF.